This TCR beta chain was captured in a study of regulatory T cells in long-lasting Graves disease. Study-level information: In persistent Graves' disease, antithyroid drugs had been taken for over 5 years and TSH receptor antibodies stayed positive. Points from the study as a whole: Persistent Graves' patients showed reduced TCR diversity versus newly diagnosed patients. TRBV28, TRBJ1-2 and TRBJ2-5 emerged as the favored segments in persistent disease.

Time point denoted: persistent/refractory GD, antithyroid drugs over 5 years with positive TRAb. PBMC RNA was the source of the TCR library. The patients were enrolled through endocrinology in Xi'an, China. A word on this clonotype: The antigen remains undetermined.

Trimming stripped 1 base from V and 7 bases from J, with 6 bases between. Germline V gives CDR1 SGDLS, CDR2 YYNGEE. The CDR3 has 13 residues. Investigators prepared the TCR beta libraries by applying iRepertoire HTBI primers and Arm-PCR of CDR3 regions. TCRdb reprocessed the multiplex PCR reads with MiXCR, giving one entry per CDR3 protein. The sample consists of 350,000 to 500,000 distinct CDR3 sequences, over 20% of them appearing once. The sequenced sample was peripheral blood mononuclear cells (PBMCs), obtained when the disease was refractory, from a patient treated with antithyroid drugs. This TCR came from a female donor with Graves disease. V is TRBV9 and J is TRBJ1-6; D unresolved. This chain's CDR3 is CASSVRENSPLHF. DNA of the CDR3: TGTGCCAGCAGCGTACGGGAAAATTCACCCCTCCACTTT.